These T cell receptor beta chains were read from a single sample in a study of regulatory T cells in long-lasting Graves disease. Each CDR3 protein gets one entry after TCRdb re-called the multiplex PCR reads with MiXCR. The table has 300,000 to 400,000 distinct CDR3 sequences, around a sixth seen once. Here the sequenced sample was peripheral blood mononuclear cells (PBMCs), taken at new diagnosis, from a patient treated with antithyroid drugs. These receptors were taken from a female donor with Graves disease. CDR3s include the opening cysteine and the closing phenylalanine or tryptophan. The order of the fields is CDR3 DNA, CDR3 protein, D gene, V gene, J gene, clone size, CDR3 length. The D gene is left open where the match is weak. Clone size is not always given. Where it is, it says once, few, many or a class for expanded clones.

CDR3nt: TGCGCCAGCAGCCAAGATGCCAGGGACCGCTACGAGCAGTACTTC
CDR3aa: CASSQDARDRYEQYF
d_gene: NA
v_gene: TRBV4-1
j_gene: TRBJ2-7
abundance: NA
len: 15

CDR3nt: TGTGCCAGCAGCCCAACAGGGCTGTACAGGGAGACCCAGTACTTC
CDR3aa: CASSPTGLYRETQYF
d_gene: NA
v_gene: TRBV7-2
j_gene: TRBJ2-5
abundance: many
len: 15

CDR3nt: TGTGCCAGCAGTATGCAGTTCAATCAGCCCCAGCATTTT
CDR3aa: CASSMQFNQPQHF
d_gene: NA
v_gene: TRBV27
j_gene: TRBJ1-5
abundance: many
len: 13

CDR3nt: TGTGCCAGCAGCTTGGTTAGCGTACTAGTGAAGGGGAGTGAGCAGTTCTTC
CDR3aa: CASSLVSVLVKGSEQFF
d_gene: NA
v_gene: TRBV5-4
j_gene: TRBJ2-1
abundance: few
len: 17

CDR3nt: TGCAGCGTTGATAGGACAGGGGGGAATGGCTACACCTTC
CDR3aa: CSVDRTGGNGYTF
d_gene: TRBD1
v_gene: TRBV29-1
j_gene: TRBJ1-2
abundance: NA
len: 13

CDR3nt: TGTGCTAGTGGTTTGGTACGGGCAGGGGGTCCCTATGGCTACACCTTC
CDR3aa: CASGLVRAGGPYGYTF
d_gene: TRBD1
v_gene: TRBV12-5
j_gene: TRBJ1-2
abundance: NA
len: 16

CDR3nt: TGTGCCAGCAGTGAGGCAGCGGAAAAACTGTTTTTT
CDR3aa: CASSEAAEKLFF
d_gene: NA
v_gene: TRBV2
j_gene: TRBJ1-4
abundance: many
len: 12

CDR3nt: TGTGCCTGCTCTGGGGACGGGACAGGGAGCAACGAGCAGTACTTC
CDR3aa: CACSGDGTGSNEQYF
d_gene: TRBD1
v_gene: TRBV7-2
j_gene: TRBJ2-7
abundance: NA
len: 15

CDR3nt: TGTGCCAGCAGGGGGACAGCCGCCGGTTATGTGACTGAAGCTTTCTTT
CDR3aa: CASRGTAAGYVTEAFF
d_gene: TRBD1
v_gene: TRBV5-4
j_gene: TRBJ1-1
abundance: few
len: 16

CDR3nt: TGCAGTGCGGCCGGGACAGGGGAACAGCCCCAGCATTTT
CDR3aa: CSAAGTGEQPQHF
d_gene: TRBD1
v_gene: TRBV20-1
j_gene: TRBJ1-5
abundance: many
len: 13

CDR3nt: TGTGCCAGCAGTCAGACTAGCGGGATTTCGACAGATACGCAGTATTTT
CDR3aa: CASSQTSGISTDTQYF
d_gene: TRBD2
v_gene: TRBV6-2/TRBV6-3
j_gene: TRBJ2-3
abundance: few
len: 16

CDR3nt: TGTGCTAGTGGTTTGGGGGCTGGCACCCAGAGGGGAGAGACCCAGTACTTC
CDR3aa: CASGLGAGTQRGETQYF
d_gene: NA
v_gene: TRBV12-5
j_gene: TRBJ2-5
abundance: many
len: 17

CDR3nt: TGTGCCAGCAGTTTACGGGGGACAGGGAGGGTACTAGGTCAGCCCCAGCATTTT
CDR3aa: CASSLRGTGRVLGQPQHF
d_gene: TRBD1
v_gene: TRBV28
j_gene: TRBJ1-5
abundance: NA
len: 18

CDR3nt: TGTGCCAGCAGTTTAGTAAGAGAGGACAGGCTCATTGATCAGCCCCAGCATTTT
CDR3aa: CASSLVREDRLIDQPQHF
d_gene: TRBD1
v_gene: TRBV12-3/TRBV12-4
j_gene: TRBJ1-5
abundance: many
len: 18

CDR3nt: TGTGCCAGCAGCTTAGTTTCGGGGTTTAGCAATCAGCCCCAGCATTTT
CDR3aa: CASSLVSGFSNQPQHF
d_gene: NA
v_gene: TRBV7-9
j_gene: TRBJ1-5
abundance: few
len: 16

CDR3nt: TGTGCCAGCTCACCTTGGGCAGGGGACAATGAGCAGTTCTTC
CDR3aa: CASSPWAGDNEQFF
d_gene: NA
v_gene: TRBV18
j_gene: TRBJ2-1
abundance: many
len: 14

CDR3nt: TGTGCCAGCAGCAAAGGACTGGAACCAATCACCGGGGAGCTGTTTTTT
CDR3aa: CASSKGLEPITGELFF
d_gene: NA
v_gene: TRBV5-6
j_gene: TRBJ2-2
abundance: many
len: 16

CDR3nt: TGCGCCAGCAGCCTAGCGACAGGAGTACAGCAAGAGACCCAGTACTTC
CDR3aa: CASSLATGVQQETQYF
d_gene: NA
v_gene: TRBV5-1
j_gene: TRBJ2-5
abundance: many
len: 16

CDR3nt: TGTGCCAGCAGAAATCGGTGGCCGGACAGACGGGGTAATGGCTACACCTTC
CDR3aa: CASRNRWPDRRGNGYTF
d_gene: NA
v_gene: TRBV5-6
j_gene: TRBJ1-2
abundance: many
len: 17

CDR3nt: TGTGCCAGCAGCGATCCTAGCGGGAGTTTATCGGGGGAGCTGTTTTTT
CDR3aa: CASSDPSGSLSGELFF
d_gene: TRBD2
v_gene: TRBV9
j_gene: TRBJ2-2
abundance: NA
len: 16

CDR3nt: TGTGCCACGCAAGGACTCTCTCAATACAATGAGCAGTTCTTC
CDR3aa: CATQGLSQYNEQFF
d_gene: NA
v_gene: TRBV7-9
j_gene: TRBJ2-1
abundance: many
len: 14

CDR3nt: TGTGCCAGCAGCTTTTCCGGGACTCCCAATGAGCAGTTCTTC
CDR3aa: CASSFSGTPNEQFF
d_gene: NA
v_gene: TRBV7-9
j_gene: TRBJ2-1
abundance: NA
len: 14

CDR3nt: TGTGCCAGCGCACAGGGTAGCTCCTACAATGAGCAGTTCTTC
CDR3aa: CASAQGSSYNEQFF
d_gene: NA
v_gene: TRBV7-7
j_gene: TRBJ2-1
abundance: many
len: 14

CDR3nt: TGTGCCATCAGTGAGTCGGGGGTCCCTGGAAACACCATATATTTT
CDR3aa: CAISESGVPGNTIYF
d_gene: NA
v_gene: TRBV10-3
j_gene: TRBJ1-3
abundance: few
len: 15